Shown below are 8 T cell receptor beta chains from a single sample sequenced in a study of patients and donors after allogeneic stem cell transplantation. TCRdb re-derived calls from the RT-PCR reads in MiXCR, one entry per CDR3 protein. The sample yields fewer than 25,000 distinct CDR3 sequences, roughly 30% seen once. Sequencing input: blood, either unsorted or a sorted T cell fraction (not recorded which). The receptors derive from a human donor who was either an allogeneic HSCT recipient or a stem cell or donor lymphocyte infusion donor (not recorded which). It is not recorded whose cells these are; they may come from a transplant donor.

The genes are TRBV20-1 and TRBJ2-3; unclear D gene. The CDR3 runs 14 residues. Between the trimmed V and J ends, which lost 0 bases and 3 bases, there was a span of 10 bases. Germline CDR1 reads DFQATT; CDR2 reads SNEGSKA (reference sequence). Written as DNA, the CDR3 is TGCAGTGCTAGAGATCGGCAGGCTACAGATACGCAGTATTTT. It encodes CSARDRQATDTQYF.

V is TRBV7-9 and J is TRBJ1-1; D unclear. V shed 2 bases and J shed 10 bases, with 20 bases lying between them. Germline values: CDR1 SEHNR, CDR2 FQNEAQ (reference sequence). The CDR3 spans 15 residues. The CDR3 is CASSLHPIPWLSAFF. The CDR3 coding sequence is TGTGCCAGCAGCTTACACCCGATCCCCTGGCTGTCAGCTTTCTTT.

This clonotype appeared a few times. This chain links TRBV10-3 with TRBJ1-3, with D hard to call. The CDR3 sequence is 14 residues long. Germline V lookup: CDR1 ENHRY, CDR2 SYGVKD. V was shortened by 2 bases and J by 0 bases, with 5 bases between the two germline ends. The CDR3 here is CAISEGSSGNTIYF. In nucleotides, the CDR3 is TGTGCCATCAGTGAGGGTAGCTCTGGAAACACCATATATTTT.

This chain connects TRBV2 to TRBJ2-3, with unresolved D. CDR3 length: 13 residues. CDR1 and CDR2 from the germline V gene are SNHLY and FYNNEI. V was shortened by 10 bases and J by 4 bases, with 15 bases between the two germline ends. The CDR3 DNA reads TGTGCCACGTCTCTCCCGGGCGCAGATACGCAGTATTTT. This gives the protein CATSLPGADTQYF.

The chain joins TRBV5-1 to TRBJ1-1; no firm D call. This CDR3 spans 13 amino acids. V lost 4 bases and J 4 bases, leaving 11 bases between the germline ends. Germline V lookup: CDR1 SGHRS, CDR2 YFSETQ. CDR3 DNA sequence: TGCGCCAGCAGCGCTAAAGAGGGCACTGAAGCTTTCTTT. It codes for CASSAKEGTEAFF.

This clonotype was counted a single time. The chain links TRBV21-1 to TRBJ1-5; the tabulated D call, TRBD1, remains unverified against the DNA. TRBV21-1 is labeled a pseudogene. The CDR3 runs to 16 residues. CDR3 coding DNA: TGTGCCAGCAGCAAGGGGACAGGGTTGGGCAATCAGCCCCAGCATTTT. It translates to CASSKGTGLGNQPQHF.

This clonotype was counted between two and nine times. The rearrangement joins TRBV12-3 or TRBV12-4 to TRBJ2-5, with 7 nucleotides matching TRBD1. The CDR3 sequence is 15 residues long. Trimming at V came to 0 bases and at J to 2 bases, leaving 3 bases not matched to a gene. CDR3 in amino acids: CASSLAGTEQETQYF. Here the CDR3 DNA reads TGTGCCAGCAGTTTAGCCGGGACAGAGCAAGAGACCCAGTACTTC.

The V gene is TRBV10-3, the J gene TRBJ2-7, with D perhaps TRBD1 (5 bases). Germline CDR1 reads ENHRY; CDR2 reads SYGVKD. The CDR3 contains 13 residues. Trimming removed 4 bases from V and 1 base from J, with 8 bases in between. Here the CDR3 DNA reads TGTGCCATCAGTGCGGACAATTCCTACGAGCAGTACTTC. As protein: CAISADNSYEQYF.